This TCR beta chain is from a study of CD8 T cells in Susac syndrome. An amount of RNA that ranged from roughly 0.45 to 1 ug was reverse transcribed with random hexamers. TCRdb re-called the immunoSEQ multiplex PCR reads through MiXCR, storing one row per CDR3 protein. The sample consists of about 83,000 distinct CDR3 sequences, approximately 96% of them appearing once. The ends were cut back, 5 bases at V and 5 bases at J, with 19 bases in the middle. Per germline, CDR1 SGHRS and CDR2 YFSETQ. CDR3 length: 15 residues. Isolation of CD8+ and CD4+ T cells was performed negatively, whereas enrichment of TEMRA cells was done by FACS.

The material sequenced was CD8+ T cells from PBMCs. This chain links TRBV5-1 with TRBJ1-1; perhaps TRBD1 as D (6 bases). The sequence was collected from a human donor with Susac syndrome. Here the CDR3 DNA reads TGCGCCAGCAGGCCTTGGGACACAGGGAGGACTGAAGCTTTCTTT. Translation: CASRPWDTGRTEAFF.